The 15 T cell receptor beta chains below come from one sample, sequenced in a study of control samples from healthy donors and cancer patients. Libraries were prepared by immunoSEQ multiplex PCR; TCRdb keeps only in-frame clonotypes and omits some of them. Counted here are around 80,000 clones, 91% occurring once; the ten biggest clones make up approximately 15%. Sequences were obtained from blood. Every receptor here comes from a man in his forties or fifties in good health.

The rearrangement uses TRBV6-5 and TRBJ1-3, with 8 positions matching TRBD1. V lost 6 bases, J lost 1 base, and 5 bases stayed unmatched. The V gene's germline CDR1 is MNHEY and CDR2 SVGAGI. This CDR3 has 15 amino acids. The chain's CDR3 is CASRVTGGSGNTIYF. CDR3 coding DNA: TGTGCCAGCAGAGTCACAGGGGGTTCTGGAAACACCATATATTTT.

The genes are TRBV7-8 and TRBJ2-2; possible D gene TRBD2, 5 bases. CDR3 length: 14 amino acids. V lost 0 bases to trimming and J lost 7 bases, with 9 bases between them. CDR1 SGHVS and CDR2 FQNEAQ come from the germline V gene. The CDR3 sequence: CASSLARAGGELFF. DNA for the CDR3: TGTGCCAGCAGCTTAGCGCGGGCGGGCGGGGAGCTGTTTTTT.

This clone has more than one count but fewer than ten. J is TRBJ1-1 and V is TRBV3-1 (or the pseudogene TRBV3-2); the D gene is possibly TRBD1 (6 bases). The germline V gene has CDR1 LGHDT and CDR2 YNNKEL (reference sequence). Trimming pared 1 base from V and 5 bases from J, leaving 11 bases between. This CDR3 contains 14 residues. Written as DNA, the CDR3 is TGTGCCAGCAGCCAAGTCTCAGGGGAGACTGAAGCTTTCTTT. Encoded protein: CASSQVSGETEAFF.

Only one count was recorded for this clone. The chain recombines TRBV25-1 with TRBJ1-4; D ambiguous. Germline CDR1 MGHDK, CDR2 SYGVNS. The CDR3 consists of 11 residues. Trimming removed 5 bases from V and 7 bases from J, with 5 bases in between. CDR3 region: CASSLGEKLFF. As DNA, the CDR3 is TGTGCCAGCAGTTTGGGTGAAAAACTGTTTTTT.

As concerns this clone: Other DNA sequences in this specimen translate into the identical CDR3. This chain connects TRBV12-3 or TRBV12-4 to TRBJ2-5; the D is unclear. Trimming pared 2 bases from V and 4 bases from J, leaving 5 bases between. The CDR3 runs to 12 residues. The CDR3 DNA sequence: TGTGCCAGCAGTTTAAGAGGAGAGACCCAGTACTTC. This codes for CASSLRGETQYF.

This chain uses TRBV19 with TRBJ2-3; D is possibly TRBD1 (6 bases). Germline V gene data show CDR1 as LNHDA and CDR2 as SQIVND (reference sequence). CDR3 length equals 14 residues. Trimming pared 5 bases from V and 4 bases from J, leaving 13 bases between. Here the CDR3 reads CASSDGGPPDTQYF. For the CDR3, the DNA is TGTGCCAGTAGTGATGGGGGCCCCCCAGATACGCAGTATTTT.

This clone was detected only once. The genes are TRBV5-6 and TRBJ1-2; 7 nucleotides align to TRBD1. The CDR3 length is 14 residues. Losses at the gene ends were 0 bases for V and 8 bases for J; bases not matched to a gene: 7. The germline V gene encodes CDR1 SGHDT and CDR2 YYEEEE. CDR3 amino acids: CASSLGRQGGGYTF. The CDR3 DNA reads TGTGCCAGCAGCTTGGGAAGACAGGGCGGCGGCTACACCTTC. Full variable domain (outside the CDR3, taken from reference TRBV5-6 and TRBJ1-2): DAGVTQSPTHLIKTRGQQVTLRCSPKSGHDTVSWYQQALGQGPQFIFQYYEEEERQRGNFPDRFSGHQFPNYSSELNVNALLLGDSALYLCASSLGRQGGGYTFGSGTRLTVV.

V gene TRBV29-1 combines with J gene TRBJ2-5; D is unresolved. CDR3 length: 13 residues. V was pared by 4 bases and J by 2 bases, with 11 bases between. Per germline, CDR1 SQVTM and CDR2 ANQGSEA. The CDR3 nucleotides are TGCAGCGTTGCCCCGGGCCCTCAAGAGACCCAGTACTTC. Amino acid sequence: CSVAPGPQETQYF.

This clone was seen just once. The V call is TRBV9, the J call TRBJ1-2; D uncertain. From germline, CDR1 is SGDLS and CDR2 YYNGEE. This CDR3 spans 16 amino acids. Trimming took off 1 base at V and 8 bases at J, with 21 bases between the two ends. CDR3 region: CASSVWNEPVFAGYTF. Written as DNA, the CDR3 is TGTGCCAGCAGCGTATGGAACGAACCAGTTTTTGCCGGCTACACCTTC.

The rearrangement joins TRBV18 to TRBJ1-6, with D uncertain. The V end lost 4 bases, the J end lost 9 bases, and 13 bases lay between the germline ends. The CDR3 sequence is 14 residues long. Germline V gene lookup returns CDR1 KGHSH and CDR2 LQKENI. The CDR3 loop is CASSQNPPSSPLHF. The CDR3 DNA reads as TGTGCCAGCTCACAAAACCCCCCCAGTTCACCCCTCCACTTT.

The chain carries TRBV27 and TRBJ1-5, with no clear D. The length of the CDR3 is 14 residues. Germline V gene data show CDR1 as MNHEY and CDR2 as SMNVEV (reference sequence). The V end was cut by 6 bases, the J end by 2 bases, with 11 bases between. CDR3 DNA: TGTGCCAGCAGCCCACGCGGGGGCAATCAGCCCCAGCATTTT. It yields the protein CASSPRGGNQPQHF.

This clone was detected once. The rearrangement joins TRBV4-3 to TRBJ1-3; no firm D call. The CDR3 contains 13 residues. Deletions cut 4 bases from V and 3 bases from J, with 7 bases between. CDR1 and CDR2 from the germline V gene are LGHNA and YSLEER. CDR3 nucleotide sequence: TGCGCCAGCAGCCGCTCGATTGGAAACACCATATATTTT. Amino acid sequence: CASSRSIGNTIYF.

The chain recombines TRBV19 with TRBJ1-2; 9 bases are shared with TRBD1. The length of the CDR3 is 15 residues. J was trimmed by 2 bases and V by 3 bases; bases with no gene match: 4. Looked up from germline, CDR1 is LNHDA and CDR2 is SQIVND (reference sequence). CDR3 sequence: CASSMTGTGNYGYTF. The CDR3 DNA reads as TGTGCCAGTAGTATGACCGGGACAGGGAACTATGGCTACACCTTC.

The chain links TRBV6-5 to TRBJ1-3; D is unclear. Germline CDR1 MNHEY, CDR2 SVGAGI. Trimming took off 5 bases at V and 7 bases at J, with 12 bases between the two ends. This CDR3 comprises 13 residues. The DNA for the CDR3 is TGTGCCAGCAGTCAGACTCAGGAGAACACCATATATTTT. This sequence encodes CASSQTQENTIYF.

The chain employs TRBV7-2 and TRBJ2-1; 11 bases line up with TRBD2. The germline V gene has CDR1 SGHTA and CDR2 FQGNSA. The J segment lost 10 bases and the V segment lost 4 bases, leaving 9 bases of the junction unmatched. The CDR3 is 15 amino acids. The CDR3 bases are TGTGCCAGCAGCTCACTAGCGGGGGAGCGTAGGGAGCAGTTCTTC. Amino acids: CASSSLAGERREQFF.